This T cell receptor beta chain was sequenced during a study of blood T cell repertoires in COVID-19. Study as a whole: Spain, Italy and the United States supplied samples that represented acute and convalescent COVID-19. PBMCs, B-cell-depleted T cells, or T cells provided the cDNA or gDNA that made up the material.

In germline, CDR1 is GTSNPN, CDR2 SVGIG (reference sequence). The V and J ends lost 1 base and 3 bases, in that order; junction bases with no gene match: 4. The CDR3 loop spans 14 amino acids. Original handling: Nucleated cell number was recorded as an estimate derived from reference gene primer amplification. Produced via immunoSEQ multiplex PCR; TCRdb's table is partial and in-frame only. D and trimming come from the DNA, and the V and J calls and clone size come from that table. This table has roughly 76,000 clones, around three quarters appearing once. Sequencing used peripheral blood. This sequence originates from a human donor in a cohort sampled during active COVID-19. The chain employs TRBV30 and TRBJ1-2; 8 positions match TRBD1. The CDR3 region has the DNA TGTGCCTGGAGTGGTCCAGGGGGCTACTATGGCTACACCTTC. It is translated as CAWSGPGGYYGYTF.